The clone carrying this TCR beta chain was observed a single time. The CDR3 is made up of 16 amino acids. V gave up 4 bases and J gave up 8 bases; unmatched junction bases: 10. Germline V lookup: CDR1 SGHDT, CDR2 YYEEEE. The data belong to a study of blood T cell repertoires in COVID-19. Study information: From the United States, Italy and Spain came samples of acute and convalescent COVID-19. The analysed material was cDNA or gDNA that came from T cells, B-cell-depleted T cells, or PBMCs.

Original data processing: Nucleated cell counts were estimated from reference gene primer amplification. Produced via immunoSEQ multiplex PCR; TCRdb's table is partial and in-frame only. V and J calls and clone size are as listed in that table; D and trimming were resolved from the DNA. The sample has 70,000 or so clones; 79% are singletons. Input material: peripheral blood. The TCR was taken from a human donor in a cohort sampled during active COVID-19. The J gene is TRBJ1-4, the V gene TRBV5-6; 11 bases map to TRBD1. The CDR3 coding sequence is TGTGCCAGCAGCACCCGGACAGGGGGCGAGGAGGAAAAACTGTTTTTT. Its translation: CASSTRTGGEEEKLFF.